Here is one TCR beta chain with its context. This sample stems from a study of blood T cell repertoires in COVID-19. Study background: Samples came from the United States, Italy and Spain, spanning acute and convalescent COVID-19. PBMCs, B-cell-depleted T cells, or T cells provided the cDNA or gDNA that made up the material.

Trimming removed 5 bases at V and 2 bases at J, with 13 bases between. The germline CDR1 and CDR2 sequences are SGHTA and FQGNSA. The CDR3 covers 14 residues. As originally analysed: Quantification of nucleated cells was approximated via reference gene primer amplification. The data were produced by immunoSEQ multiplex PCR, yet TCRdb's version contains in-frame clones alone and is incomplete. V and J calls and clone size come straight from that table; D and trimming were deduced from the DNA. The sample carries 100,000 to 120,000 clones, 88% recorded once. The sequenced sample was peripheral blood. The chain couples TRBV7-2 to TRBJ2-7, with a weak D call TRBD1 (5 bases). The source is a woman aged 50 to 60 with acute or convalescent COVID-19. CDR3 DNA: TGTGCCAGCAGCACGAGACAGCCACCCTACGAGCAGTACTTC. It codes for CASSTRQPPYEQYF.